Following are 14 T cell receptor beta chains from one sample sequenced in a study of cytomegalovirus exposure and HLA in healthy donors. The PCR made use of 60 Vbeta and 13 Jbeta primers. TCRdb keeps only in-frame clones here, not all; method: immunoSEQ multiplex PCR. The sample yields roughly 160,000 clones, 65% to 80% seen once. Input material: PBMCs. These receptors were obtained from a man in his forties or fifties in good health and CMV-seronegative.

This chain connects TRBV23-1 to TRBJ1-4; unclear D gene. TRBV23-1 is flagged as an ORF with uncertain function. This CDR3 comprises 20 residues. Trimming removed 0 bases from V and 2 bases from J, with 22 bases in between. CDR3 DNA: TGCGCCAGCAGTCAATCGGCGACAATTCGTCCCCACCCCACTAATGAAAAACTGTTTTTT. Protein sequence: CASSQSATIRPHPTNEKLFF.

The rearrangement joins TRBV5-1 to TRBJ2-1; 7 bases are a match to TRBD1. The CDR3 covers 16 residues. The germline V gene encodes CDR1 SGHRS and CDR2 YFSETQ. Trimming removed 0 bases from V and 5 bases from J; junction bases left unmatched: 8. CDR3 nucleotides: TGCGCCAGCAGCTTGGGTCAGGACAGGCGAAACAATGAGCAGTTCTTC. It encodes CASSLGQDRRNNEQFF. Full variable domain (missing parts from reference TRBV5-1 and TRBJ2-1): KAGVTQTPRYLIKTRGQQVTLSCSPISGHRSVSWYQQTPGQGLQFLFEYFSETQRNKGNFPGRFSGRQFSNSRSEMNVSTLELGDSALYLCASSLGQDRRNNEQFFGPGTRLTVL.

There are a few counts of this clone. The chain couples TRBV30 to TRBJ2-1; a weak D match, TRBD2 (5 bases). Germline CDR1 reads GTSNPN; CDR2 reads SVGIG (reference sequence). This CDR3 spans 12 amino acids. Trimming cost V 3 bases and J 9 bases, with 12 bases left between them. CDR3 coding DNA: TGTGCCTGGAGGTCCGGGGTTGGTGAGCAGTTCTTC. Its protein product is CAWRSGVGEQFF.

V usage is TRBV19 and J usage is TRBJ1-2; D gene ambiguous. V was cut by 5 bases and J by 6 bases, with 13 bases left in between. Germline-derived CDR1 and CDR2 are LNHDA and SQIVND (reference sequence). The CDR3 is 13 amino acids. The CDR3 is CASSSGVPHGYTF. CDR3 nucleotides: TGTGCCAGTAGTTCCGGGGTTCCTCATGGCTACACCTTC.

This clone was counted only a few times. CDR3 protein: CASSGLRGAGELFF. The CDR3 DNA is TGTGCCAGCAGCGGCCTCAGGGGCGCCGGGGAGCTGTTTTTT. This chain joins TRBV9 and TRBJ2-2, with D possibly matching TRBD1 (6 bases). The CDR3 spans 14 residues. V lost 3 bases and J 6 bases, leaving 12 bases between the germline ends. CDR1 and CDR2 (germline): SGDLS, YYNGEE.

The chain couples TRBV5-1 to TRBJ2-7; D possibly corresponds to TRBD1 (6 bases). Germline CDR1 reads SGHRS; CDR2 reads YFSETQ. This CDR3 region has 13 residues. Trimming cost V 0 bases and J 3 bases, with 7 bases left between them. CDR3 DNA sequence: TGCGCCAGCAGCTTGGAACAGGGCTACGAGCAGTACTTC. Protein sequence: CASSLEQGYEQYF.

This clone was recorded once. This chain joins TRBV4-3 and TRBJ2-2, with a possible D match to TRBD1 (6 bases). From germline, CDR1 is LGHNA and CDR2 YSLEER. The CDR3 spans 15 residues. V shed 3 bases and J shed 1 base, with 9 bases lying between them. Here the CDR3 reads CASSHDRQNTGELFF. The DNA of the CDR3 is TGCGCCAGCAGCCATGACAGGCAGAACACCGGGGAGCTGTTTTTT.

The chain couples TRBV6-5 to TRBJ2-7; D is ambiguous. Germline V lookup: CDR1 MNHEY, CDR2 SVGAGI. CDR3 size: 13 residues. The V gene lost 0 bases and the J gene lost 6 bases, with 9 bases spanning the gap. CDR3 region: CASSYSRSPEQYF. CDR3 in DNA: TGTGCCAGCAGTTACTCACGGAGCCCCGAGCAGTACTTC.

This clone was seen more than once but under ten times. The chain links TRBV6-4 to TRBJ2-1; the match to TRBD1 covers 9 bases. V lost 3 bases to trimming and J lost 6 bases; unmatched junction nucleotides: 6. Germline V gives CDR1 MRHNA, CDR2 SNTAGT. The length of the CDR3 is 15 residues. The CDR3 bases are TGTGCCAGCAGTGAGGGACAGGGCCATCTCAATGAGCAGTTCTTC. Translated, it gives CASSEGQGHLNEQFF.

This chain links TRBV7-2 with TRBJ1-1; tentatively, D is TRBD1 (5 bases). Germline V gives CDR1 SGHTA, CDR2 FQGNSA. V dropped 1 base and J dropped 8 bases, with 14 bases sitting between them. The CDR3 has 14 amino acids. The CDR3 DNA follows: TGTGCCAGCAGCTTAGGGGCAGGGAGGACCGAAGCTTTCTTT. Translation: CASSLGAGRTEAFF.

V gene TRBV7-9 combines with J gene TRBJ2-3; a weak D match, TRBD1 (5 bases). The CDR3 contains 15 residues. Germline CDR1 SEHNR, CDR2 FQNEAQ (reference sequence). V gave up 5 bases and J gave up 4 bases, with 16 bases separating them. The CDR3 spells CASSTTGIRPDTQYF. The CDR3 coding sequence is TGTGCCAGCAGCACAACAGGCATTCGACCAGATACGCAGTATTTT.

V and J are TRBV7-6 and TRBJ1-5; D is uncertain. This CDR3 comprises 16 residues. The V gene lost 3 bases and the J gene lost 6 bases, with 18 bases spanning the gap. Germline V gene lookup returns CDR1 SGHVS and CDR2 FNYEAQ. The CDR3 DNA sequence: TGTGCCAGCAGCTTTAGAGCGGGCAAAGGCGGTCAGCCCCAGCATTTT. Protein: CASSFRAGKGGQPQHF.

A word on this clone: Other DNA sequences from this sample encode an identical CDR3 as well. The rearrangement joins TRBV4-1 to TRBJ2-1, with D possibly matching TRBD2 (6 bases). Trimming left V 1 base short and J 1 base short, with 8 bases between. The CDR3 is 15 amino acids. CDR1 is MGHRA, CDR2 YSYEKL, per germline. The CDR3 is CASSQGGVSYNEQFF. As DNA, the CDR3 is TGCGCCAGCAGCCAAGGCGGGGTGTCCTACAATGAGCAGTTCTTC.

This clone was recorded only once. The CDR3 sequence is CASSDPGLAGFAGELFF. CDR3 nucleotide sequence: TGCGCCAGCAGTGATCCCGGTCTAGCGGGGTTCGCCGGGGAGCTGTTTTTT. The chain couples TRBV10-2 to TRBJ2-2; 9 bases are a match to TRBD2. Germline loops: CDR1 WSHSY, CDR2 SAAADI. V lost 3 bases to trimming and J lost 6 bases; unmatched junction nucleotides: 11. The CDR3 extends over 17 amino acids.